This T cell receptor (beta chain) came from a study of identical twins. J gave up 7 bases and V 2 bases, and 7 bases lay outside the gene matches. CDR3 length: 13 amino acids. Germline CDR1 is GTSNPN and CDR2 is SVGIG (reference sequence). TCRdb independently ran MiXCR on the 5' RACE reads; one entry per CDR3 protein. The sample has hundreds of thousands of distinct CDR3 sequences, about 9.4% seen once; the top ten hold about 0.98%. This sample was shared with a second study, whose subject was yellow fever vaccine responses in identical twins. This second study notes: The T cell response to vaccination in identical twins was reportedly partly convergent and partly personalized.

The sequenced sample consisted of PBMCs. This chain links TRBV30 with TRBJ2-7, with 8 bases lining up with TRBD1. This TCR was recovered from a woman in her late teens or twenties in good health. CDR3 loop: CAWSIRTGREQYF. The CDR3 region has the DNA TGTGCCTGGAGTATCCGGACAGGGAGAGAGCAGTACTTC. Filled out from reference TRBV30 and TRBJ2-7, the complete variable domain reads SQTIHQWPATLVQPVGSPLSLECTVEGTSNPNLYWYRQAAGRGLQLLFYSVGIGQISSEVPQNLSASRPQDRQFILSSKKLLLSDSGFYLCAWSIRTGREQYFGPGTRLTVT.